The present T cell receptor beta chain was sequenced within a study of blood T cell repertoires in COVID-19. Whole-study context: The study drew acute and convalescent COVID-19 samples from the United States, Italy and Spain. From T cells, B-cell-depleted T cells, or PBMCs came the material, which was cDNA or gDNA.

Between the trimmed V and J ends, which lost 3 bases and 6 bases, there was a span of 14 bases. Per the germline V gene, CDR1 is SSHAT and CDR2 is FNYEAQ (reference sequence). The CDR3 spans 15 residues. In the authors' workflow: Counts of nucleated cells, estimated from reference gene primer amplification, were obtained. Sequencing was performed with immunoSEQ multiplex PCR; in TCRdb, only in-frame clones are kept and a portion is missing. V, J and clone size are taken as reported in that table, and D and trimming were inferred from the DNA itself. The sample has about 120,000 clones, approximately 87% seen once; the top ten hold roughly 7.9%.

The sequence derives from a man in his 70s who had recovered from COVID-19. The sequenced material came from peripheral blood. V and J are TRBV7-7 and TRBJ2-2; D not resolved. The CDR3 reads CASSLSSPESGELFF. In DNA form, the CDR3 reads TGTGCCAGCAGCTTGTCTTCCCCTGAGTCCGGGGAGCTGTTTTTT.